The 10 T cell receptor beta chains reported below all come from one sample, sequenced in a study of cytomegalovirus exposure and HLA in healthy donors. A multiplex PCR was run with 60 Vbeta primers and 13 Jbeta primers. Clones were read by immunoSEQ multiplex PCR, and TCRdb kept only the in-frame ones, dropping some. The table lists 95,000 to 110,000 clones, approximately 74% of them singletons, with 14% in the top ten. The sequenced material came from PBMCs. These receptors were taken from a woman aged 40 to 50 in good health and CMV-seropositive.

The chain combines TRBV19 with TRBJ2-7, with TRBD1 identical over 7 bases. The J segment lost 5 bases and the V segment lost 4 bases, leaving 11 bases of the junction unmatched. CDR1 and CDR2 (germline): LNHDA, SQIVND (reference sequence). CDR3 length: 15 amino acids. The CDR3 nucleotides read TGTGCCAGTAGTAAAACTGAACAGGGGATGGACGAGCAGTACTTC. Amino acids: CASSKTEQGMDEQYF.

This chain joins TRBV2 and TRBJ2-7; TRBD1 matches at 8 bases. CDR1 is SNHLY, CDR2 FYNNEI, per germline. This CDR3 is built from 15 residues. V shed 3 bases and J 3 bases; nucleotides not matched to a gene: 7. DNA for the CDR3: TGTGCCAGCAGTGAGGGGCAGGGGGCTGGCTACGAGCAGTACTTC. Protein sequence: CASSEGQGAGYEQYF.

The CDR3 sequence is CASSPSMNTEAFF. The CDR3 DNA is TGTGCCAGCTCACCATCCATGAACACTGAAGCTTTCTTT. This chain uses TRBV18 with TRBJ1-1; D gene uncertain. Per germline, CDR1 KGHSH and CDR2 LQKENI. The V and J ends lost 2 bases and 0 bases respectively, with 4 bases between them. The CDR3 extends over 13 amino acids.

CDR3 DNA sequence: TGTGCCAGCAAACAGGAAGCAAGAAACACCATATATTTT. Translating gives CASKQEARNTIYF. The V and J genes are TRBV2 and TRBJ1-3; tentatively, D is TRBD1 (5 bases). Trimming took off 7 bases at V and 5 bases at J, with 12 bases between the two ends. This CDR3 has 13 residues. Germline loops: CDR1 SNHLY, CDR2 FYNNEI.

The chain uses TRBV6-5 and TRBJ2-7, with D possibly matching TRBD2 (5 bases). Trimming took 6 bases from V and 2 from J, leaving 17 bases between them. Looked up from germline, CDR1 is MNHEY and CDR2 is SVGAGI. CDR3 length equals 15 residues. CDR3 in amino acids: CASSPRLGSPYEQYF. CDR3 nucleotide sequence: TGTGCCAGCAGCCCCCGTCTAGGGAGTCCCTACGAGCAGTACTTC.

This chain links TRBV2 with TRBJ2-7, with 7 bases identical to TRBD1. There are 15 residues in the CDR3. In germline, CDR1 is SNHLY, CDR2 FYNNEI. The V and J ends lost 7 bases and 2 bases, in that order; junction bases with no gene match: 11. The CDR3 is CASNPGQISTYEQYF. As DNA, the CDR3 is TGTGCCAGCAACCCGGGACAGATATCTACCTACGAGCAGTACTTC.

The chain uses TRBV29-1 and TRBJ2-1; D remains unclear. From germline, CDR1 is SQVTM and CDR2 ANQGSEA. The CDR3 extends over 11 amino acids. In nucleotides, the CDR3 is TGCAGTTCTTCCGGGTACAATGAGCAGTTCTTC. Protein sequence: CSSSGYNEQFF.

V gene TRBV25-1 combines with J gene TRBJ1-4, with D unclear. V was clipped by 1 base and J by 14 bases, with 20 bases between them. The CDR3 consists of 15 residues. Germline V gene data show CDR1 as MGHDK and CDR2 as SYGVNS. The CDR3 loop is CASSESNGLEERLFF. Written as DNA, the CDR3 is TGTGCCAGCAGTGAATCGAACGGCCTAGAGGAAAGGCTGTTTTTT.

This clone appeared a few times. This CDR3 reads CAWKSFRNSPLHF. Written as DNA, the CDR3 is TGTGCCTGGAAGAGTTTCCGAAATTCACCCCTCCACTTT. The V and J genes are TRBV30 and TRBJ1-6, with no clear D. V lost 4 bases and J 7 bases, leaving 11 bases between the germline ends. The germline V gene has CDR1 GTSNPN and CDR2 SVGIG (reference sequence). The CDR3 totals 13 residues.

This clone was counted a single time. The chain joins TRBV6-4 to TRBJ1-5; 8 nucleotides match TRBD1. This CDR3 has 14 amino acids. Losses at the gene ends were 6 bases for V and 6 bases for J; bases not matched to a gene: 7. Germline V gene lookup returns CDR1 MRHNA and CDR2 SNTAGT. The CDR3 loop is CASSPDREGQPQHF. CDR3 nucleotide sequence: TGTGCCAGCAGCCCGGACAGGGAAGGTCAGCCCCAGCATTTT.